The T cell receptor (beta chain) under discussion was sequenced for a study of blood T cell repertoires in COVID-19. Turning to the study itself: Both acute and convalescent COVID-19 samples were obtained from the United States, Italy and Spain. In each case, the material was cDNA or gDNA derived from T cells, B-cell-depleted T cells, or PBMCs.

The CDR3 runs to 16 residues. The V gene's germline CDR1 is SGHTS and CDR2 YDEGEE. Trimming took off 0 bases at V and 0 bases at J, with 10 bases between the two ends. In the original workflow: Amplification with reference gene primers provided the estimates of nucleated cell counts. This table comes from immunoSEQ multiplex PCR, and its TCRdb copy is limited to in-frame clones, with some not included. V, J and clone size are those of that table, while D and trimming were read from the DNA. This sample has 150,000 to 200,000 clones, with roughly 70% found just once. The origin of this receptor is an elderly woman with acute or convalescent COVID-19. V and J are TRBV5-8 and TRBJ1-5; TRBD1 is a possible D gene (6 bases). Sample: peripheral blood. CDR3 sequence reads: CASSLGTDYSNQPQHF. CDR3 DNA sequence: TGTGCCAGCAGCTTGGGGACAGACTATAGCAATCAGCCCCAGCATTTT.